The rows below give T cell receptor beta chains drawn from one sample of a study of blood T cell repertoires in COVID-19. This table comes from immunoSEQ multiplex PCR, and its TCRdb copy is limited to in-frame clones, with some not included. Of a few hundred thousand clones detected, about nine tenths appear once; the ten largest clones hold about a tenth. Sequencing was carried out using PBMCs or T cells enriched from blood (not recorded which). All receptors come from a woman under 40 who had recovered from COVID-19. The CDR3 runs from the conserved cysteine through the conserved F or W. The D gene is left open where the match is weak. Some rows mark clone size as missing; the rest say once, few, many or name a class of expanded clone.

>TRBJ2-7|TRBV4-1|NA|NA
TGCGCCAGCAGCCAACAAACGACTAGTATCCACGAGCAGTACTTC
CASSQQTTSIHEQYF
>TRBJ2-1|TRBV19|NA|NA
TGTGCCAGTAGTGGGGGACTCCGGCAGTTCTTC
CASSGGLRQFF
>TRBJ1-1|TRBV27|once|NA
TGTGCCAGCAGTTTTAGGGGGACTGAAGCTTTCTTT
CASSFRGTEAFF
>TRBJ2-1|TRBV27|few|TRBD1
TGTGCCAGCAGTTTGTACGAACGGACAGGGTTTCGTCCTCGGGCGGACAATGAGCAGTTCTTC
CASSLYERTGFRPRADNEQFF
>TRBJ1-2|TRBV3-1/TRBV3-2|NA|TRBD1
TGTGCCAGCAGCCAAGGACAGGGAGGAGGCTACACCTTC
CASSQGQGGGYTF
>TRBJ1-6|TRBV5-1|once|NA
TGCGCCAGCACACTGTGGCGGGGGAATTCACCCCTCCACTTT
CASTLWRGNSPLHF
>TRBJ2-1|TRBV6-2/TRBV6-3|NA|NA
TGTGCCAGCAGTTACTCGAGACTTAATGAGCAGTTCTTC
CASSYSRLNEQFF
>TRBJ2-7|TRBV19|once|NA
TGTGCCAGTAGTCGGGGGAGCGGGCGATGGGGCGAGCAGTACTTC
CASSRGSGRWGEQYF
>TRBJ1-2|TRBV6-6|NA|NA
TGTGCCAGCAGCCTAAATACAGGTTATGGTGGCTACACCTTC
CASSLNTGYGGYTF
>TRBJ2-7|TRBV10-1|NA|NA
TGCGCCAGCAGCCCCGGGGGAGTCGAGCAGTACTTC
CASSPGGVEQYF
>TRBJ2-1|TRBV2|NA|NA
TGTGCCAGCAGTAAAAGCCTGTTGGGTCGGGACAATGAGCAGTTCTTC
CASSKSLLGRDNEQFF
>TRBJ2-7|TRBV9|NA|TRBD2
TGTGCCAGCAGCAAGGGACTAGCGGGAGGACTCTACGAGCAGTACTTC
CASSKGLAGGLYEQYF
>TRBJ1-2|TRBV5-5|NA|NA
TGTGCCAGCAGCTTGCGAGGCGGGGCTGGATTGAGCTACACCTTC
CASSLRGGAGLSYTF
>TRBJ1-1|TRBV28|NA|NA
TGTGCCAGCAAGGGAGTTAAGAACACTGAAGCTTTCTTT
CASKGVKNTEAFF
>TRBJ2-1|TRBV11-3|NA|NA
TGTGCCAGCAGCTCAGGGGGCGGGAGTCCCTACAATGAGCAGTTCTTC
CASSSGGGSPYNEQFF
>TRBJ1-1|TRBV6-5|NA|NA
TGTGCCAGCAGTAATAGTCTGTTTGGGGGCCGGGAAGCTTTCTTT
CASSNSLFGGREAFF
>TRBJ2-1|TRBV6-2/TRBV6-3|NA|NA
TGTGCCAGCAGTTACTCGAAAGGGGCACTACTCTTC
CASSYSKGALLF
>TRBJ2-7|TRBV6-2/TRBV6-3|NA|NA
TGTGCCAGCAGTTACGGCCCGAGACTCTCCTACGAGCAGTACTTC
CASSYGPRLSYEQYF
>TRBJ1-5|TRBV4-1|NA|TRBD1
TGCGCCAGCAGCCAAGGGACAGGGGGCCCTTCTCCCAATCAGCCCCAGCATTTT
CASSQGTGGPSPNQPQHF
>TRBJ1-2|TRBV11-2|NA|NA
TGTGCCAGCAGCCATTTTCAGGGCCGACAGATCCGAGAGGGCTACACCTTC
CASSHFQGRQIREGYTF
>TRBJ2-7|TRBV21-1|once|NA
TGTGCCAGCAGCAGTTTGCTAGCGGGACTCTCCTACGAGCAGTACTTC
CASSSLLAGLSYEQYF
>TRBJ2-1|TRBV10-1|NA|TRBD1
TGCGCCAGCAGTCGTGGGGACAGCGCGAGCTCCTACAATGAGCAGTTCTTC
CASSRGDSASSYNEQFF
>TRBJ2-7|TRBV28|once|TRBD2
TGTGCCAGCAGCCGAACATGGACTAGCGGGACGCCCTACGAGCAGTACTTC
CASSRTWTSGTPYEQYF
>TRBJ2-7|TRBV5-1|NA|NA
TGCGCCAGCAGCTCCACCTTTGGACAGTTACCCTACGAGCAGTACTTC
CASSSTFGQLPYEQYF
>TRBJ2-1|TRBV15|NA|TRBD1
TGTGCCACCAGAGGGACAGGGTCTCACAATGAGCAGTTCTTC
CATRGTGSHNEQFF
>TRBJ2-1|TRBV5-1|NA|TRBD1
TGCGCCAGCGAGACAGGGCCAGGACCTCGGGGAAATGAGCAGTTCTTC
CASETGPGPRGNEQFF
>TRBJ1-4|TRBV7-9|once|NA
TGTGCCAGCAGCCCAGACTACGACTTTAATGAAAAACTGTTTTTT
CASSPDYDFNEKLFF
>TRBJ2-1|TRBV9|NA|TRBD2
TGTGCCAGCAGCCCGACTAGCTCTAGTTCCTACAATGAGCAGTTCTTC
CASSPTSSSSYNEQFF
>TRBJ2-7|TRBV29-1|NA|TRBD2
TGCAGCGTCCAAAAAGCACCGGGACTAGCGTCCTACGAGCAGTACTTC
CSVQKAPGLASYEQYF
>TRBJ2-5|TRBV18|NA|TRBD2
TGTGCCAGCTCCCTACTAGCGGAGTTAGAGACCCAGTACTTC
CASSLLAELETQYF
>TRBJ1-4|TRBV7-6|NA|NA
TGTGCCAGCAGCTTAGCTGGGAGAAATGAAAAACTGTTTTTT
CASSLAGRNEKLFF
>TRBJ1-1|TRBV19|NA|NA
TGTGCCACTAAGACAGGAACCAAGAACAGTGAAGCTTTCTTT
CATKTGTKNSEAFF
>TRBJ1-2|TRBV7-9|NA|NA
TGTGCCAGCACCTCGGTATCGGGGTCCTATGGCTACACCTTC
CASTSVSGSYGYTF
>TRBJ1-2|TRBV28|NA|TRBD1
TGTGCCAGCCTTTATGATACAGAGACAGGGAATGGCTACACCTTC
CASLYDTETGNGYTF
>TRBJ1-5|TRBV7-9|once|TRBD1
TGTGCCAGCAGCCATCCAATCGGGGACAGCCAGTTGGGCAATCAGCCCCAGCATTTT
CASSHPIGDSQLGNQPQHF
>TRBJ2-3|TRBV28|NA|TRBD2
TGTGCCAGCGTGGAGCGGGGGGAGGGGTCAGATACGCAGTATTTT
CASVERGEGSDTQYF
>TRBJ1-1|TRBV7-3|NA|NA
TGTGCCAGCAGCCCCAGTCTACAGCACACTGAAGCTTTCTTT
CASSPSLQHTEAFF
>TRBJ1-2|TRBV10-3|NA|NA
TGTGCCATCAGTGAGGTATTTGCGGGCTACACCTTC
CAISEVFAGYTF
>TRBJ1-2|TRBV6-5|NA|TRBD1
TGTGCCAGCAGATTCCCGGGACAGGGAGGTGGCTACACCTTC
CASRFPGQGGGYTF
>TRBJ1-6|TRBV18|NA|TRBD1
TGTGCCAGCTCACCCCTGGGACAGGTCTATAATTCACCCCTCCACTTT
CASSPLGQVYNSPLHF
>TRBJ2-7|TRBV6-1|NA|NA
TGTGCCAGCAGTGAAGACTATACTGAAAACTCCTACGAGCAGTACTTC
CASSEDYTENSYEQYF
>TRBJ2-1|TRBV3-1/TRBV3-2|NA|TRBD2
TGTGCCAGCAGCCGCCTACTAGCGGAACACAATGAGCAGTTCTTC
CASSRLLAEHNEQFF
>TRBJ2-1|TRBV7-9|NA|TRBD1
TGTGCCAGCAGCTTTACGGGAGGACAGGGGGCAATAAATGAGCAGTTCTTC
CASSFTGGQGAINEQFF
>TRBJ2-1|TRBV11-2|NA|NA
TGTGCCAGCAGCTTAGTTCAGGGCTTGATCGATGAGCAGTTCTTC
CASSLVQGLIDEQFF
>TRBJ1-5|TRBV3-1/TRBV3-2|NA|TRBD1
TGTGCCAGCAGCCAACAGGGGGTGAATCAGCCCCAGCATTTT
CASSQQGVNQPQHF
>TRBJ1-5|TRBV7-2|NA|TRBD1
TGTGCCAGCAGCTTAGCGACAGGGGGCGTCTATCCACACAATCAGCCCCAGCATTTT
CASSLATGGVYPHNQPQHF
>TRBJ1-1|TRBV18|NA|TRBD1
TGTGCCAGCTCACTCTTCAGGGGGCAGGACACTGAAGCTTTCTTT
CASSLFRGQDTEAFF
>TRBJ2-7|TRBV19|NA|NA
TGTGCCAGTAGTATTGGTGACTTAAATTCCTACGAGCAGTACTTC
CASSIGDLNSYEQYF